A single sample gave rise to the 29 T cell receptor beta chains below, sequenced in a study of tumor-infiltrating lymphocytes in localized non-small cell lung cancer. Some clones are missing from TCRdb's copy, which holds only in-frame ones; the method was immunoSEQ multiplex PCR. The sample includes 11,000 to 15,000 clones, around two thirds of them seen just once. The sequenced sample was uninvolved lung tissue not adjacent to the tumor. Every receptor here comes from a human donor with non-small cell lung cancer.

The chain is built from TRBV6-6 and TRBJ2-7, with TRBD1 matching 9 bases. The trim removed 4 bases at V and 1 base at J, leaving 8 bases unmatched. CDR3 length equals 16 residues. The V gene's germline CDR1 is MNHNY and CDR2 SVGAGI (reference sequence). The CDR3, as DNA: TGTGCCAGCAGTTCGCCGGGACAGGGCGATTCCTACGAGCAGTACTTC. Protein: CASSSPGQGDSYEQYF.

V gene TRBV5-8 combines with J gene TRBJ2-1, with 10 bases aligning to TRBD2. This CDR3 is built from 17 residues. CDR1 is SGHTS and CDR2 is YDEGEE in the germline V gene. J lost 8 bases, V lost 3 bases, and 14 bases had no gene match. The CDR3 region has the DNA TGTGCCAGCAGCTGGACTAGCGGACGGCCCCTTCGGGATGAGCAGTTCTTC. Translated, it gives CASSWTSGRPLRDEQFF. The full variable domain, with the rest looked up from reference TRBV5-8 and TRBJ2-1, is EAGVTQSPTHLIKTRGQQATLRCSPISGHTSVYWYQQALGLGLQFLLWYDEGEERNRGNFPPRFSGRQFPNYSSELNVNALELEDSALYLCASSWTSGRPLRDEQFFGPGTRLTVL.

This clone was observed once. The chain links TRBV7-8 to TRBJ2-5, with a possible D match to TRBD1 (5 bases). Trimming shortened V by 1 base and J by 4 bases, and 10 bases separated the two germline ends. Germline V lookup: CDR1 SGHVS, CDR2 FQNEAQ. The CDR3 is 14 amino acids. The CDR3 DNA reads TGTGCCAGCAGCTTAGGGGCAGGGCCAGAGACCCAGTACTTC. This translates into CASSLGAGPETQYF. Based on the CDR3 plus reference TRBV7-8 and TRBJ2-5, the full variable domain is GAGVSQSPRYKVAKRGQDVALRCDPISGHVSLFWYQQALGQGPEFLTYFQNEAQLDKSGLPSDRFFAERPEGSVSTLKIQRTQQEDSAVYLCASSLGAGPETQYFGPGTRLLVL.

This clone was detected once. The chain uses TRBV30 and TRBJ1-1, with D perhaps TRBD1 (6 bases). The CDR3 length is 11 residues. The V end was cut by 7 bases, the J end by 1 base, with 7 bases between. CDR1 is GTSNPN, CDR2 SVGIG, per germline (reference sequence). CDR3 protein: CALQGNTEAFF. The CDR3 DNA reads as TGTGCCTTACAGGGGAACACTGAAGCTTTCTTT.

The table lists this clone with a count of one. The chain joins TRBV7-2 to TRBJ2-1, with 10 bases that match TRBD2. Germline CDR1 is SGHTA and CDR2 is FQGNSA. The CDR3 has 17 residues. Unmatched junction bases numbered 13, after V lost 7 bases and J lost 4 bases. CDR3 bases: TGTGCCAGCACCAAAGACGGGGCTAGCGGGAGTTACAATGAGCAGTTCTTC. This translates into CASTKDGASGSYNEQFF. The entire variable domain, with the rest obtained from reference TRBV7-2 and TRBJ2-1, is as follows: GAGVSQSPSNKVTEKGKDVELRCDPISGHTALYWYRQSLGQGLEFLIYFQGNSAPDKSGLPSDRFSAERTGGSVSTLTIQRTQQEDSAVYLCASTKDGASGSYNEQFFGPGTRLTVL.

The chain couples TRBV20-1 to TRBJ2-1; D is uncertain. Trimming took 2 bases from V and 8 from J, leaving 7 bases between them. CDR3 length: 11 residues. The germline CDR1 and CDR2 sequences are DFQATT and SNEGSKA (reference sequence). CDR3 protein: CSARPKYEQFF. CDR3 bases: TGCAGTGCTAGACCGAAGTATGAGCAGTTCTTC.

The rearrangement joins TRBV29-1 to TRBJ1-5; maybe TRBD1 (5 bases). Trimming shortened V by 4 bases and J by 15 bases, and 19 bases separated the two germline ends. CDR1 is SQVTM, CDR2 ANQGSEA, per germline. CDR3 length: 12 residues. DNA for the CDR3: TGCAGCGTTGTAGGGCAGGGAGGCGTCTGGCATTTT. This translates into CSVVGQGGVWHF.

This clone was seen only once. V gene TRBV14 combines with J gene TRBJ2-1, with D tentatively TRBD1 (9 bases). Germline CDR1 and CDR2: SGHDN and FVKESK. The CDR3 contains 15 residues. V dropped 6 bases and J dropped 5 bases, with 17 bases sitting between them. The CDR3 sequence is CASSLAGQGNNEQFF. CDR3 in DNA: TGTGCCAGCAGTTTAGCGGGACAGGGTAACAATGAGCAGTTCTTC.

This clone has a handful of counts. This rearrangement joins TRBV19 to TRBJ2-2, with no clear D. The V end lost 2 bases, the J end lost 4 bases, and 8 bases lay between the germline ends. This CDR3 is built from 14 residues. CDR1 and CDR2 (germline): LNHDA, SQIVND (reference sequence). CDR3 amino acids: CASSIRASTGELFF. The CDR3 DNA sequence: TGTGCCAGTAGTATAAGAGCCAGCACCGGGGAGCTGTTTTTT.

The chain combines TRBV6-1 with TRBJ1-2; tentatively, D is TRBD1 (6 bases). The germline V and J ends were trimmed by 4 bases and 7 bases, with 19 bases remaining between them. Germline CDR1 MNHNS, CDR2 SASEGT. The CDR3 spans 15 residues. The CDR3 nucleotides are TGTGCCAGCAGTGCCCCACAGGGTCACGGGAGTGGCTACACCTTC. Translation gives CASSAPQGHGSGYTF.

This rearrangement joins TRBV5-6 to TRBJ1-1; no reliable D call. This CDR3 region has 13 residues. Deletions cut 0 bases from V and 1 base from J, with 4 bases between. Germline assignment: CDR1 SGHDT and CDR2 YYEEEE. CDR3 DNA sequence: TGTGCCAGCAGCTTGGGGCCGAACACTGAAGCTTTCTTT. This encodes CASSLGPNTEAFF.

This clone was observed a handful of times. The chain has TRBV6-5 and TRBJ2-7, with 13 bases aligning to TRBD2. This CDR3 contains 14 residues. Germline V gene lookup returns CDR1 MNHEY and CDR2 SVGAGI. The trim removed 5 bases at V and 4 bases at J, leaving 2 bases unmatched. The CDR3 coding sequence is TGTGCCAGCAGTCGGACTAGCGGGAGTTACGAGCAGTACTTC. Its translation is CASSRTSGSYEQYF.

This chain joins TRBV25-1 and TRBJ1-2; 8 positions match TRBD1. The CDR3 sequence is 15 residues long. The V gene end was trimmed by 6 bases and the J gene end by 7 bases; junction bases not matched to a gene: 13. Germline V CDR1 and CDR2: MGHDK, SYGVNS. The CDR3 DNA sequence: TGTGCCAGCAGCGAGAAGGCAGGGGGCTTGGGTGGCTACACCTTC. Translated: CASSEKAGGLGGYTF.

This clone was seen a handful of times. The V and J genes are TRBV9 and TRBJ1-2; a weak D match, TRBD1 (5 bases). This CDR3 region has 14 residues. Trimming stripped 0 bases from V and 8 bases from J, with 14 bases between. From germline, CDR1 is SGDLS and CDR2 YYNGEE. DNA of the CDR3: TGTGCCAGCAGCGTAGGAGAGGGGTGGGGGGGCTACACCTTC. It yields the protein CASSVGEGWGGYTF. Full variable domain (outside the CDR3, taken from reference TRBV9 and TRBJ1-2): DSGVTQTPKHLITATGQRVTLRCSPRSGDLSVYWYQQSLDQGLQFLIQYYNGEERAKGNILERFSAQQFPDLHSELNLSSLELGDSALYFCASSVGEGWGGYTFGSGTRLTVV.

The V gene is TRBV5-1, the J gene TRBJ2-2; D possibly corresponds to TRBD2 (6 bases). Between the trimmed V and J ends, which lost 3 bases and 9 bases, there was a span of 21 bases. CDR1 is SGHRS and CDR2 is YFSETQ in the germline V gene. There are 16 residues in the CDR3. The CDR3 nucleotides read TGCGCCAGCAGCTCCACAGGAGGAGGGTACGGCCGGGAGCTGTTTTTT. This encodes CASSSTGGGYGRELFF.

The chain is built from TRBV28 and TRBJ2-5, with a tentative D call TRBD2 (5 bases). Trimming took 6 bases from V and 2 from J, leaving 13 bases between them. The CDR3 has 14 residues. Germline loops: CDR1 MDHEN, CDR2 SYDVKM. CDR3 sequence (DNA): TGTGCCAGCAGACCGGGGAACAGACAAGAGACCCAGTACTTC. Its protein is CASRPGNRQETQYF. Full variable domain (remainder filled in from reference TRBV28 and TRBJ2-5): DVKVTQSSRYLVKRTGEKVFLECVQDMDHENMFWYRQDPGLGLRLIYFSYDVKMKEKGDIPEGYSVSREKKERFSLILESASTNQTSMYLCASRPGNRQETQYFGPGTRLLVL.

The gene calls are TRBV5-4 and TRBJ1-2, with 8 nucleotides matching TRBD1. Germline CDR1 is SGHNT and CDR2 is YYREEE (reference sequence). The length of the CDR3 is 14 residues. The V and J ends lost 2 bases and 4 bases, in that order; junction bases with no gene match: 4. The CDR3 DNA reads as TGTGCCAGCAGCTTCGACAGGGGTGGCTATGGCTACACCTTC. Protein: CASSFDRGGYGYTF.

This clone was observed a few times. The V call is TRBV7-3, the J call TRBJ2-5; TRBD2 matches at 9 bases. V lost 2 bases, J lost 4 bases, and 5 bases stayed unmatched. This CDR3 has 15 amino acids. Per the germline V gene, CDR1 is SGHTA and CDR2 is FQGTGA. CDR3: CASSLGTSPLETQYF. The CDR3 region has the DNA TGTGCCAGCAGCTTAGGGACTAGCCCCTTAGAGACCCAGTACTTC.

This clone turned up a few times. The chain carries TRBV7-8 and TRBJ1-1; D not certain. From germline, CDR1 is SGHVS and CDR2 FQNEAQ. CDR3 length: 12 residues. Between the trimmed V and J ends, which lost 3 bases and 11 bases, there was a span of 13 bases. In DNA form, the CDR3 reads TGTGCCAGCAGCTTCCTTACCAGCGGCGCTTTCTTT. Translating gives CASSFLTSGAFF.

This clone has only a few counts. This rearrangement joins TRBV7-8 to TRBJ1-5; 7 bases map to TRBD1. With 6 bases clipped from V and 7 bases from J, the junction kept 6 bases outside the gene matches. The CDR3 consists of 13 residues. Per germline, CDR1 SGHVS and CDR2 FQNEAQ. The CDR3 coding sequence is TGTGCCAGCAGTTCGCGACAGGGACAGCCCCAGCATTTT. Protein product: CASSSRQGQPQHF. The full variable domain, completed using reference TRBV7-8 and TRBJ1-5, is GAGVSQSPRYKVAKRGQDVALRCDPISGHVSLFWYQQALGQGPEFLTYFQNEAQLDKSGLPSDRFFAERPEGSVSTLKIQRTQQEDSAVYLCASSSRQGQPQHFGDGTRLSIL.

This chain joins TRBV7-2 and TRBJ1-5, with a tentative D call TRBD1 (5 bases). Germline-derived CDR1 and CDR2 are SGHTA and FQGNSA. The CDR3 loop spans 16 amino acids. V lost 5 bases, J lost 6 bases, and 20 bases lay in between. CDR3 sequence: CASSPLMGSGTQPQHF. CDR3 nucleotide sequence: TGTGCCAGCAGCCCTTTAATGGGGAGTGGGACTCAGCCCCAGCATTTT.

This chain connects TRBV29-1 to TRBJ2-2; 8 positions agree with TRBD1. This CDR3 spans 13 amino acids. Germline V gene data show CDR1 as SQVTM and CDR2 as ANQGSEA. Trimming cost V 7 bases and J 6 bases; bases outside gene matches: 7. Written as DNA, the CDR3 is TGCAGCGGCGGACAGGGTACGGCCGGGGAGCTGTTTTTT. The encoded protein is CSGGQGTAGELFF.

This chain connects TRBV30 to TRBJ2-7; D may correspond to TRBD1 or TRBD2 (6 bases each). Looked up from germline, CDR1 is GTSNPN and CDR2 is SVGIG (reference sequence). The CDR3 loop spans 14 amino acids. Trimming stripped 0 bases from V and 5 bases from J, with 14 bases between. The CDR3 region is CAWSVRGLRNEQYF. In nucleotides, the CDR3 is TGTGCCTGGAGTGTCCGGGGGCTGAGGAACGAGCAGTACTTC.

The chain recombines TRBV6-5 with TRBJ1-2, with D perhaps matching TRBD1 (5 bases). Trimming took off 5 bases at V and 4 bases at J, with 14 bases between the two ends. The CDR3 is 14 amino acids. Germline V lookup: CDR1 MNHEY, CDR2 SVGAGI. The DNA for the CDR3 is TGTGCCAGCAGTAGCGGGGCAGGGCCCTATGGCTACACCTTC. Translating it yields CASSSGAGPYGYTF.

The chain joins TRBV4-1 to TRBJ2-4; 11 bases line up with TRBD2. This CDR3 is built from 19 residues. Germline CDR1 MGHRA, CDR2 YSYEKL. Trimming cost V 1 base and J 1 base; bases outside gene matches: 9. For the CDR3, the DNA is TGCGCCAGCAGCCAAGGGGCTAGCGGGGGGATCCTTGCCAAAAACATTCAGTACTTC. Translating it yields CASSQGASGGILAKNIQYF.

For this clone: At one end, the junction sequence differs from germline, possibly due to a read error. CDR3 DNA: TGTGCTAGCAGCCCCTGGACAGGCACAGATACGCAGTATTTT. It is translated as CASSPWTGTDTQYF. The chain couples TRBV7-7 to TRBJ2-3, with TRBD1 as a possible D gene (6 bases). CDR1 SSHAT and CDR2 FNYEAQ come from the germline V gene (reference sequence). This CDR3 spans 14 amino acids.

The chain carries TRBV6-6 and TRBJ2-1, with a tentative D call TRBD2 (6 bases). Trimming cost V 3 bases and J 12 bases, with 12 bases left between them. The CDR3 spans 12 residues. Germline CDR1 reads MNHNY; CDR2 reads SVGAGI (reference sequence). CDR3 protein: CASSYGRDRQFF. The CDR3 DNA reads TGTGCCAGCAGTTATGGGCGGGATAGGCAGTTCTTC.

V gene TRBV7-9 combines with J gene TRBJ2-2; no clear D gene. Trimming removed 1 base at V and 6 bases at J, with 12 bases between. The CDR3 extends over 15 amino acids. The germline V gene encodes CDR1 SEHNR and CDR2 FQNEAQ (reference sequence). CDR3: CASSLVRLVSGELFF. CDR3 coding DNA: TGTGCCAGCAGCTTAGTGAGGCTGGTATCCGGGGAGCTGTTTTTT.

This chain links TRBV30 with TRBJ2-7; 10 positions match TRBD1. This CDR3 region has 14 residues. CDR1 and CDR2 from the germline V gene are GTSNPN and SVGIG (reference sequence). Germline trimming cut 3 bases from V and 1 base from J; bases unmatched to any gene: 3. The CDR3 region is CAWRGQGISYEQYF. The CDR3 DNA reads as TGTGCCTGGAGGGGACAGGGGATATCCTACGAGCAGTACTTC.